A single sample gave rise to the 22 T cell receptor beta chains below, sequenced in a study of blood T cell repertoires in COVID-19. Method: immunoSEQ multiplex PCR; TCRdb's copy keeps in-frame clones and lacks some. Of 220,000 or so clones in the sample, 70% to 90% were seen once. Sequencing was done on a sample of peripheral blood. The receptors derive from a woman aged 45-60 years with COVID-19, enrolled during active disease.

V usage is TRBV9 and J usage is TRBJ1-2; no reliable D call. The V gene's germline CDR1 is SGDLS and CDR2 YYNGEE. The CDR3 runs 15 residues. V was shortened by 0 bases and J by 4 bases, with 13 bases between the two germline ends. The CDR3 sequence: CASSVAGSTFYGYTF. DNA of the CDR3: TGTGCCAGCAGCGTAGCTGGGAGTACGTTCTATGGCTACACCTTC.

The chain employs TRBV10-3 and TRBJ2-7; D is unresolved. The length of the CDR3 is 14 residues. V shed 6 bases and J shed 2 bases, with 14 bases lying between them. Germline V gene lookup returns CDR1 ENHRY and CDR2 SYGVKD. The CDR3 region is CAISPAGLTYEQYF. CDR3 coding DNA: TGTGCCATCAGCCCCGCCGGGTTAACCTACGAGCAGTACTTC.

This clone was detected only a few times. The gene calls are TRBV5-1 and TRBJ2-3, with 11 bases that match TRBD2. The V and J ends lost 4 bases and 3 bases, in that order; junction bases with no gene match: 4. Germline values: CDR1 SGHRS, CDR2 YFSETQ. CDR3 length: 15 residues. CDR3 coding DNA: TGCGCCAGCAGCCAAAGACTAGCGGGGACAGATACGCAGTATTTT. Translation gives CASSQRLAGTDTQYF.

This chain joins TRBV14 and TRBJ2-7; no clear D. The CDR3 runs to 12 residues. Trimming removed 6 bases from V and 4 bases from J, with 10 bases in between. CDR1 SGHDN and CDR2 FVKESK come from the germline V gene. The CDR3: CASSPSDYEQYF. DNA of the CDR3: TGTGCCAGCAGTCCTTCAGATTACGAGCAGTACTTC. The whole variable domain, remainder taken from reference TRBV14 and TRBJ2-7, is EAGVTQFPSHSVIEKGQTVTLRCDPISGHDNLYWYRRVMGKEIKFLLHFVKESKQDESGMPNNRFLAERTGGTYSTLKVQPAELEDSGVYFCASSPSDYEQYFGPGTRLTVT.

V usage is TRBV5-4 and J usage is TRBJ2-3; D is possibly TRBD2 (6 bases). The CDR3 totals 15 residues. The V gene lost 0 bases and the J gene lost 2 bases, with 10 bases spanning the gap. Looked up from germline, CDR1 is SGHNT and CDR2 is YYREEE (reference sequence). CDR3 nucleotides: TGTGCCAGCAGCTTGGGGGGACTGAACACAGATACGCAGTATTTT. This codes for CASSLGGLNTDTQYF. Based on the CDR3 plus reference TRBV5-4 and TRBJ2-3, the full variable domain is ETGVTQSPTHLIKTRGQQVTLRCSSQSGHNTVSWYQQALGQGPQFIFQYYREEENGRGNFPPRFSGLQFPNYSSELNVNALELDDSALYLCASSLGGLNTDTQYFGPGTRLTVL.

The V call is TRBV6-2 or TRBV6-3, the J call TRBJ2-1; 11 bases align to TRBD2. Losses at the gene ends were 2 bases for V and 0 bases for J; bases not matched to a gene: 12. The CDR3 loop spans 20 amino acids. Germline V gene lookup returns CDR1 MNHEY and CDR2 SVGEGT. The CDR3 DNA follows: TGTGCCAGCAGTTACCCCGGCCTAGCGGGGGGTTCCCACTCCTACAATGAGCAGTTCTTC. It encodes CASSYPGLAGGSHSYNEQFF.

The rearrangement uses TRBV10-3 and TRBJ1-2, with unresolved D. Germline CDR1 ENHRY, CDR2 SYGVKD. This CDR3 is built from 13 residues. The V end was cut by 10 bases, the J end by 5 bases, with 17 bases between. The CDR3 here is CATETLPGYGYTF. CDR3 sequence (DNA): TGTGCCACCGAGACACTCCCGGGGTATGGCTACACCTTC.

The chain is built from TRBV7-2 and TRBJ2-1, with 7 bases fitting TRBD2. The ends lost 5 bases at V and 2 bases at J; junction bases unmatched: 3. The CDR3 is 14 residues long. Germline V gene lookup returns CDR1 SGHTA and CDR2 FQGNSA. The CDR3: CASSERDPYNEQFF. CDR3 sequence (DNA): TGTGCCAGCAGCGAGCGGGACCCCTACAATGAGCAGTTCTTC.

The table lists this clone with a count of one. This rearrangement joins TRBV5-1 to TRBJ2-2; perhaps TRBD1 as D (6 bases). In germline, CDR1 is SGHRS, CDR2 YFSETQ. The V end was cut by 2 bases, the J end by 3 bases, with 11 bases between. The CDR3 length is 15 residues. CDR3: CASSFGQGYTGELFF. The CDR3 nucleotides read TGCGCCAGCAGCTTCGGCCAGGGGTACACCGGGGAGCTGTTTTTT.

The V gene is TRBV10-3, the J gene TRBJ1-2; D is possibly TRBD1 (6 bases). The V gene lost 8 bases and the J gene lost 8 bases, with 18 bases spanning the gap. The CDR3 is 13 residues long. Germline V lookup: CDR1 ENHRY, CDR2 SYGVKD. CDR3 in DNA: TGTGCCATCTCATTGGGCGCAGGGGAGGGCTACACCTTC. Translating gives CAISLGAGEGYTF.

The chain joins TRBV3-1 (or the pseudogene TRBV3-2) to TRBJ2-5; 9 bases line up with TRBD2. The CDR3 spans 16 residues. Germline V gives CDR1 LGHDT, CDR2 YNNKEL (reference sequence). V gave up 4 bases and J gave up 5 bases; unmatched junction bases: 11. CDR3 sequence: CASSPVRRGGRETQYF. The CDR3 nucleotides are TGTGCCAGCAGCCCCGTTCGGCGGGGGGGCCGTGAGACCCAGTACTTC.

V and J are TRBV30 and TRBJ1-3; tentatively, D is TRBD1 (5 bases). Trimming pared 0 bases from V and 0 bases from J, leaving 15 bases between. Germline CDR1 and CDR2: GTSNPN and SVGIG (reference sequence). The CDR3 is 17 residues long. In DNA form, the CDR3 reads TGTGCCTGGAGTGTAAGGGCTACAGGCCCCTCTGGAAACACCATATATTTT. Protein product: CAWSVRATGPSGNTIYF. Filled out from reference TRBV30 and TRBJ1-3, the complete variable domain reads SQTIHQWPATLVQPVGSPLSLECTVEGTSNPNLYWYRQAAGRGLQLLFYSVGIGQISSEVPQNLSASRPQDRQFILSSKKLLLSDSGFYLCAWSVRATGPSGNTIYFGEGSWLTVV.

The count of this clone is one. This sample also contains other DNA sequences that code for the same CDR3. The V and J genes are TRBV5-1 and TRBJ2-2; D not resolved. Trimming pared 0 bases from V and 4 bases from J, leaving 4 bases between. The CDR3 runs 13 residues. Germline CDR1 and CDR2: SGHRS and YFSETQ. The CDR3 region is CASSLAVTGELFF. CDR3 sequence (DNA): TGCGCCAGCAGCTTGGCAGTCACCGGGGAGCTGTTTTTT.

The gene calls are TRBV5-4 and TRBJ1-1; 9 nucleotides align to TRBD1. The V segment lost 5 bases and the J segment 5 bases; nucleotides outside the gene matches: 13. The CDR3 is 16 amino acids. Germline assignment: CDR1 SGHNT and CDR2 YYREEE (reference sequence). Here the CDR3 reads CASRPIPTGGSTEAFF. The CDR3 bases are TGTGCCAGCAGACCTATACCGACAGGGGGAAGTACTGAAGCTTTCTTT.

The rearrangement links TRBV6-4 to TRBJ2-1; 8 bases are a match to TRBD1. V dropped 6 bases and J dropped 6; count of bases not matched to a gene: 10. Germline V gives CDR1 MRHNA, CDR2 SNTAGT. The CDR3 covers 15 residues. The CDR3 sequence is CASSPRQGLGNEQFF. CDR3 DNA: TGTGCCAGCAGCCCCAGACAGGGGTTGGGCAATGAGCAGTTCTTC.

The V call is TRBV27, the J call TRBJ1-4; TRBD1 might be the D (5 bases). Germline CDR1 and CDR2: MNHEY and SMNVEV (reference sequence). CDR3 length equals 17 residues. Trimming shortened V by 6 bases and J by 7 bases, and 24 bases separated the two germline ends. The CDR3 sequence: CASRRWGEGRKGEKLFF. DNA of the CDR3: TGTGCCAGCAGGAGATGGGGGGAGGGGCGGAAAGGTGAAAAACTGTTTTTT.

The genes are TRBV5-1 and TRBJ1-3; D is unresolved. There are 13 residues in the CDR3. The germline CDR1 and CDR2 sequences are SGHRS and YFSETQ. The V end lost 0 bases, the J end lost 4 bases, and 5 bases lay between the germline ends. In DNA form, the CDR3 reads TGCGCCAGCAGCTTGGTGTCAGGAAACACCATATATTTT. Protein: CASSLVSGNTIYF.

The chain employs TRBV5-8 and TRBJ1-1; TRBD1 might be the D (6 bases). V lost 0 bases, J lost 0 bases, and 12 bases lay in between. This CDR3 has 16 amino acids. Germline assignment: CDR1 SGHTS and CDR2 YDEGEE. The DNA for the CDR3 is TGTGCCAGCAGCTTGGGGAACAGGGCCGTGAACACTGAAGCTTTCTTT. It is translated as CASSLGNRAVNTEAFF. Drawing the rest from reference TRBV5-8 and TRBJ1-1, the complete variable domain is EAGVTQSPTHLIKTRGQQATLRCSPISGHTSVYWYQQALGLGLQFLLWYDEGEERNRGNFPPRFSGRQFPNYSSELNVNALELEDSALYLCASSLGNRAVNTEAFFGQGTRLTVV.

J is TRBJ1-6 and V is TRBV7-2; 9 bases match TRBD1. The CDR3 has 18 amino acids. V dropped 5 bases and J dropped 0; count of bases not matched to a gene: 8. The germline CDR1 and CDR2 sequences are SGHTA and FQGNSA. CDR3 nucleotides: TGTGCCAGCAGCCGGGGACAGGGCTTTCTCTCCTATAATTCACCCCTCCACTTT. It translates to CASSRGQGFLSYNSPLHF.

The genes are TRBV15 and TRBJ2-1; tentatively, D is TRBD2 (7 bases). The V end lost 4 bases, the J end lost 4 bases, and 11 bases lay between the germline ends. This CDR3 has 14 residues. Germline CDR1 LNHNV, CDR2 YYDKDF (reference sequence). CDR3 nucleotide sequence: TGTGCCACCAGCATGCGGGGGCCTTACAATGAGCAGTTCTTC. Translated, it gives CATSMRGPYNEQFF. Using reference TRBV15 and TRBJ2-1 for the parts outside the CDR3, the full variable domain is DAMVIQNPRYQVTQFGKPVTLSCSQTLNHNVMYWYQQKSSQAPKLLFHYYDKDFNNEADTPDNFQSRRPNTSFCFLDIRSPGLGDTAMYLCATSMRGPYNEQFFGPGTRLTVL.

This chain joins TRBV2 and TRBJ1-4; maybe TRBD1 (5 bases). In germline, CDR1 is SNHLY, CDR2 FYNNEI. V was cut by 8 bases and J by 6 bases, with 13 bases left in between. This CDR3 region has 13 residues. In DNA, the CDR3 is TGTGCCAGCGGAAGCGGGACCCATGAAAAACTGTTTTTT. Residues: CASGSGTHEKLFF.

The genes are TRBV6-5 and TRBJ2-7, with 12 bases lining up with TRBD1. After removal of 4 bases from V and 2 bases from J, the junction contained 3 bases not matched to a gene. This CDR3 comprises 15 residues. The V gene's germline CDR1 is MNHEY and CDR2 SVGAGI. CDR3 bases: TGTGCCAGCAGTTCCGGGACAGGGGGCCCCTACGAGCAGTACGTC. Protein product: CASSSGTGGPYEQYV.